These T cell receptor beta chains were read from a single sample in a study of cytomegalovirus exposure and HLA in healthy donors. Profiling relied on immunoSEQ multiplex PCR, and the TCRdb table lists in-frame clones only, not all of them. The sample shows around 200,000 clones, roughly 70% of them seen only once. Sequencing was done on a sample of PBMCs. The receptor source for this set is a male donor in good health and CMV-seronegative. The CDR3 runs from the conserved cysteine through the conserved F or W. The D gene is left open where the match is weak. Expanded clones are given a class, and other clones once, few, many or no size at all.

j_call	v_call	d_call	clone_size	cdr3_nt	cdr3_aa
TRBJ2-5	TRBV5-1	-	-	TGCGCCAGCACCAAGGACAGTTCAGCAGAGACCCAGTACTTC	CASTKDSSAETQYF
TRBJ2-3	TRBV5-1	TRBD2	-	TGCGCCAGCAGTGGCGGGGGGGGCACAGATACGCAGTATTTT	CASSGGGGTDTQYF
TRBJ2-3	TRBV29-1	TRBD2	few	TGCAGCGTTCCGGGACTAGCGGGACCCCGAGATACGCAGTATTTT	CSVPGLAGPRDTQYF
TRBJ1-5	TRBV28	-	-	TGTGCCAGCAGCCTAAGATGGGGCGTGGGCAATCAGCCCCAGCATTTT	CASSLRWGVGNQPQHF
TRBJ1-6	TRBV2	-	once	TGTGCCAGCAGTGAAGGACACCTGGTGGGTAATTCACCCCTCCACTTT	CASSEGHLVGNSPLHF
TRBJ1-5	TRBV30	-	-	TGTGCCTGGAGCGGCGGGGTAGGTCAGCCCCAGCATTTT	CAWSGGVGQPQHF
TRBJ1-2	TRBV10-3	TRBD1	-	TGTGCCATCAGTGAAGGGACAGGGTATCAATCCGGTGGCTACACCTTC	CAISEGTGYQSGGYTF
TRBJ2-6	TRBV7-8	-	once	TGTGCCAGCAGCTTAGTTCGCCGGAGGGGGGCCAACGTCCTGACTTTC	CASSLVRRRGANVLTF
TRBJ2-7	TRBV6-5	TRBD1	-	TGTGCCAGCAGTTACTACAGGGGTGGAGCCTACGAGCAGTACTTC	CASSYYRGGAYEQYF
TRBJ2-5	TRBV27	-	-	TGTGCCAGCAGTCCGGCAGGGGAGGGTTTGGAGACCCAGTACTTC	CASSPAGEGLETQYF
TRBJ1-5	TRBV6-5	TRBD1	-	TGTGCCAGCAAAGAACAGGGGTTGAGCAATCAGCCCCAGCATTTT	CASKEQGLSNQPQHF
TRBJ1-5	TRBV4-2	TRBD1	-	TGTGCCAGCAGCGGGACAGGGGGCTTTCAGCCCCAGCATTTT	CASSGTGGFQPQHF
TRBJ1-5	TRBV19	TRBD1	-	TGTGCCAGTAGCATACCGACAGGGGTCGGCAATCAGCCCCAGCATTTT	CASSIPTGVGNQPQHF
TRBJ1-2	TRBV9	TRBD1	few	TGTGCCAGCAGCGGGATACGACAGGGCTATGGCTACACCTTC	CASSGIRQGYGYTF
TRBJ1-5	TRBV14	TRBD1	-	TGTGCCAGCAGCCAAGTTTCTAAATTGGTCGGACAGGGGGTCAATAGCAATCAGCCCCAGCATTTT	CASSQVSKLVGQGVNSNQPQHF
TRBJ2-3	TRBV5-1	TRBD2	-	TGCGCCAGCAGCTTGGTGAGCGGGAGGGATACAGATACGCAGTATTTT	CASSLVSGRDTDTQYF
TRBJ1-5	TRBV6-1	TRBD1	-	TGTGCCAGCAGTGAAAGGACAGGGTACACTCAGCCCCAGCATTTT	CASSERTGYTQPQHF
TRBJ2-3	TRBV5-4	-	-	TGTGCCAGCAGCTTGGGGCACGGCACAGATACGCAGTATTTT	CASSLGHGTDTQYF
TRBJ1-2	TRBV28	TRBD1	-	TGTGCCAGCAGTTCCGGACAGGGGTTCAATGGCTACACCTTC	CASSSGQGFNGYTF
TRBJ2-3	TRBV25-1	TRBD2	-	TGTGCCAGCAGTGAGGGGCGGACTAGCCGGGGATGGGGTACGCAGTATTTT	CASSEGRTSRGWGTQYF
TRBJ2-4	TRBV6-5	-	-	TGTGCCAGCGCTACCCGGGGGAGGTTCAAAAACATTCAGTACTTC	CASATRGRFKNIQYF
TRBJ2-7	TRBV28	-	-	TGTGCCAGCAGGACTCATCGATCGACCTACGAGCAGTACTTC	CASRTHRSTYEQYF
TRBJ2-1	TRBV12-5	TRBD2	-	TGTGCTAGTGGTTTGGCCGGGGGGGCCGGGGACAATGAGCAGTTCTTC	CASGLAGGAGDNEQFF
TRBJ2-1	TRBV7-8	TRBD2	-	TGTGCCAGCAGTTTCCTAGCGGGAGGGCCGAATGAGCAGTTCTTC	CASSFLAGGPNEQFF
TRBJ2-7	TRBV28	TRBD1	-	TGTGCCAGCAGTTTACGGGACAGGGGTTCCTACGAGCAGTACTTC	CASSLRDRGSYEQYF
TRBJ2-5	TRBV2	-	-	TGTGCCAGCAGTCCCGAACTGGAGACCCAGTACTTC	CASSPELETQYF
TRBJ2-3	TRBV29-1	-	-	TGCAGCGTGTCTCCCGGAGGACCTAGCACAGATACGCAGTATTTT	CSVSPGGPSTDTQYF
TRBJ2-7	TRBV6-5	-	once	TGTGCCAGCAGGGCACCAGGGAAATACGAGCAGTACTTC	CASRAPGKYEQYF
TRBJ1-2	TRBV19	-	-	TGTGCCAGTAGTATTAGGCCGGGGGGATCCTCCTATGGCTACACCTTC	CASSIRPGGSSYGYTF
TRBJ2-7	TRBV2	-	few	TGTGCCAGCGTCCCCACGACAGCCTACGAGCAGTACTTC	CASVPTTAYEQYF
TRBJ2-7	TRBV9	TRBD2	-	TGTGCCAGCAGCCCGCAACTAGCGGGAACCCACGAGCAGTACTTC	CASSPQLAGTHEQYF
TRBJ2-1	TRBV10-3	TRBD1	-	TGTGCCATCAGTGACCCGACAGGGGGCTGGAATGAGCAGTTCTTC	CAISDPTGGWNEQFF
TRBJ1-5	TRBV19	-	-	TGTGCCAGTAGTATGGCAGGTTATAGCAATCAGCCCCAGCATTTT	CASSMAGYSNQPQHF
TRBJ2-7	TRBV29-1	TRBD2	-	TGCAGCGTTGAGGCTAGCGGAAGCTACGAGCAGTACTTC	CSVEASGSYEQYF
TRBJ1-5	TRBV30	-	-	TGTGCCTGGACTCTCCACGGGGGAGGGAATCAGCCCCAGCATTTT	CAWTLHGGGNQPQHF
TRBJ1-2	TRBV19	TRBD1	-	TGTGCCAGTAGTTACGGGACAGTCTATGGCTACACCTTC	CASSYGTVYGYTF
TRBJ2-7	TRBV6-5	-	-	TGTGCCAGCAGTTACGGGCAGGGCCCGACCTACGAGCAGTACTTC	CASSYGQGPTYEQYF
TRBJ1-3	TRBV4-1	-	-	TGCGCCAGCAGGGGGAGGGGAAACACCATATATTTT	CASRGRGNTIYF
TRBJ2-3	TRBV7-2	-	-	TGTGCCAGCAGCTGGTGGGCAGGGGGCACAGATACGCAGTATTTT	CASSWWAGGTDTQYF
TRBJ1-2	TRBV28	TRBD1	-	TGTGCCAGCAGTTTCCCTAAACCTCGGACAGGTCTATTGGAGTATGGCTACACCTTC	CASSFPKPRTGLLEYGYTF
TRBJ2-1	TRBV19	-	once	TGTGCCAGTAGTATATTCGGGGGGCCCTCAAATGAGCAGTTCTTC	CASSIFGGPSNEQFF
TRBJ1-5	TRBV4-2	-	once	TGTGCCAGCAGCCAAGATGGCGCGTGGGGCGGCAATCAGCCCCAGCATTTT	CASSQDGAWGGNQPQHF
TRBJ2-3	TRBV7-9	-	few	TGTGCCAGCAGCTTAGAGTTAGGCCTCCCGAGGGATACGCAGTATTTT	CASSLELGLPRDTQYF
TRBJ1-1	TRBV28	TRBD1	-	TGTGCCAGCATAGTAGACAGGGTTGTGGGCACTGAAGCTTTCTTT	CASIVDRVVGTEAFF
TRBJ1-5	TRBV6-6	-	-	TGTGCCAGCAGTAACAACAGGGTTGGCAATCAGCCCCAGCATTTT	CASSNNRVGNQPQHF
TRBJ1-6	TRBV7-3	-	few	TGTGCCAGCAGCCAAATTGATTCACCCCTCCACTTT	CASSQIDSPLHF
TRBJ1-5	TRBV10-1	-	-	TGCGCCAGCAGTGAGCAGGATCAGCCCCAGCATTTT	CASSEQDQPQHF
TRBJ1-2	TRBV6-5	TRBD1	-	TGTGCCAGCAGTTACTCTTTGACAGGGACCTATGGCTACACCTTC	CASSYSLTGTYGYTF
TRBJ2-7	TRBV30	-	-	TGTGCCTGGAAAGAGCCGGGATTCTACGAGCAGTACTTC	CAWKEPGFYEQYF
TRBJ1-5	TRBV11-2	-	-	TGTGCCAGCAGCTTAGGAGTCACCCAGCCCCAGCATTTT	CASSLGVTQPQHF
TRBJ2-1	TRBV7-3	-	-	TGTGCCAGCAGCTTAAATTACGGGGGCTCCTACAATGAGCAGTTCTTC	CASSLNYGGSYNEQFF
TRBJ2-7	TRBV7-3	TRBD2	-	TGTGCCAGCAGCCTCACTAGCGGGAGCTACGAGCAGTACTTC	CASSLTSGSYEQYF
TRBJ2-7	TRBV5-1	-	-	TGCGCCAGCAGCTTGCGGGTTCTATCCTACGAGCAGTACTTC	CASSLRVLSYEQYF
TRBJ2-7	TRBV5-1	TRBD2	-	TGCGCCAGCAGCTTGATTAGGGTGGGAGGGGAGCAGTACTTC	CASSLIRVGGEQYF
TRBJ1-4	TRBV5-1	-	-	TGCGCCAGCAGCTCCCTTTCAACTAATGAAAAACTGTTTTTT	CASSSLSTNEKLFF
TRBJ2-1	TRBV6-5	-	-	TGTGCCAGCAGTGCGTTAGCCGCCCTCTACAATGAGCAGTTCTTC	CASSALAALYNEQFF
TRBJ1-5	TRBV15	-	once	TGTGCCACCAGCAGATCAGGGAATCAGCCCCAGCATTTT	CATSRSGNQPQHF
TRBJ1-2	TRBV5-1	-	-	TGCGCCAGCAGCTTTGGGACACTAAACTATGGCTACACCTTC	CASSFGTLNYGYTF
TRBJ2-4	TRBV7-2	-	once	TGTGCCAGCAGCTCCCGGTCCAAGGGAGATACCTCTTTC	CASSSRSKGDTSF
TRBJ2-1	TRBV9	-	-	TGTGCCAGCAGCGTAGGTGGCAGGGTGGGCAATGAGCAGTTCTTC	CASSVGGRVGNEQFF